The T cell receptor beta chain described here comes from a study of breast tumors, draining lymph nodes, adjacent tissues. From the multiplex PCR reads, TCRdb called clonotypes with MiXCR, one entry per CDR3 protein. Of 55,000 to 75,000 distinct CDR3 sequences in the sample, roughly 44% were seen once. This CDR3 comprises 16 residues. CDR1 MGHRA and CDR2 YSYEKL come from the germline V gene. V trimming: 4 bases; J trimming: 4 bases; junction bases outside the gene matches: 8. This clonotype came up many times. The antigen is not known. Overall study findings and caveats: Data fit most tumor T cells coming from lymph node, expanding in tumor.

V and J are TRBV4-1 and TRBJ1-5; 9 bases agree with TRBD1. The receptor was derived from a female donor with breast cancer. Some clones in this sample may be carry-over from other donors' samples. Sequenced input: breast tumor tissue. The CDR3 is CASSLLGQGLNQPQHF. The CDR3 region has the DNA TGCGCCAGCAGCCTTCTGGGACAGGGCTTAAATCAGCCCCAGCATTTT.